This T cell receptor (beta chain) was captured in a study of T cells in Graves' hyperthyroidism and ophthalmopathy. Study-level results: Ophthalmopathy stood apart from stable hyperthyroidism in a 13 V-J model. Ophthalmopathy was model-predicted a median approximately 6.4 months pre-onset. Blood samples included most of the expanded thyroid clonotypes exceeding 0.001.

Comment on this clonotype: Its matching antigen is unknown.

Patients showing uncontrolled infection, other autoimmune disease, pregnancy or lactation were ineligible. Germline V gives CDR1 KGHSH, CDR2 LQKENI. The CDR3 runs to 15 residues. Trimming removed 6 bases from V and 1 base from J, with 16 bases in between. It was RNA transcripts that yielded the amplified TCR beta CDR3 regions. The study used the HTBI primer set for a first-round RT-PCR of the TCR CDR3. TCRdb used MiXCR to reprocess the multiplex PCR reads, holding one entry per CDR3 protein. This table has more than 500,000 distinct CDR3 sequences, approximately 49% appearing once. The receptor's source is an adult woman with Graves' disease, either hyperthyroidism or ophthalmopathy (not recorded which). Sequenced: peripheral blood or thyroid tissue (not recorded which). The rearrangement links TRBV18 to TRBJ2-7; possibly TRBD1 or TRBD2 for D (5 bases each). In DNA form, the CDR3 reads TGTGCCAGCTCGAACCGGGGCACTCCTTCCTACGAGCAGTACTTC. Encoded protein: CASSNRGTPSYEQYF.